This T cell receptor beta chain came from a study of T-cell reconstitution after alpha-beta-depleted transplantation in children. Overall study results and limits: Reports say that about two months after transplant, the alpha-beta T cells came out of several hundred graft clones that had expanded. From surviving recipient T cells and thymic progenitors came the high day-60 TCRbeta diversity observed in some patients. A year had passed since transplant, and T-cell counts and diversity by then came mostly from newly produced T cells.

This clonotype was counted many times. Its target is unknown. Unique molecular identifiers were built into the TCRbeta library. A single record per CDR3 protein comes from TCRdb applying MiXCR to the PCR reads. The table shows about 300,000 distinct CDR3 sequences, with almost 8% occurring only once. The CDR3 is 15 amino acids. The J segment lost 6 bases and the V segment lost 5 bases, leaving 10 bases of the junction unmatched. Specimen: peripheral blood, collected 360 days after TCRalphabeta/CD19-depleted stem cell transplant. The V and J genes are TRBV12-3 or TRBV12-4 and TRBJ2-4; 7 bases map to TRBD1. The TCR sequence derives from a female patient younger than 10 who had a stem cell transplant for Fanconi anemia, so the T cells may come from the graft donor. The CDR3 loop is CASSRRGPGGNIQYF. CDR3 sequence (DNA): TGTGCCAGCAGTCGACGCGGCCCAGGGGGAAACATTCAGTACTTC.